This is a list of T cell receptor beta chains from one sample in a study of cytomegalovirus exposure and HLA in healthy donors. Repertoires were generated with immunoSEQ multiplex PCR, while TCRdb's copy carries only in-frame clones and drops some. Of about 140,000 clones in the sample, less than 85% were seen once. The material sequenced was PBMCs. The receptors shown here come from a woman between 45 and 65 years old in good health and CMV-seropositive. Both conserved end residues are part of each CDR3. Each record gives: J gene, V gene, clone size, D gene, CDR3 protein, CDR3 DNA. The D gene is left open where the match is weak. The size of a clone is reported for some rows only, either as once, few or many, or as a class for expanded clones.

TRBJ2-3,TRBV28,.,TRBD1,CASLILAGGGTQYF,TGTGCCAGCCTTATCTTGGCAGGGGGCGGTACGCAGTATTTT
TRBJ2-7,TRBV7-6,.,TRBD1,CASSSWDRDHYEQYF,TGTGCCAGCAGCTCATGGGACAGGGATCACTACGAGCAGTACTTC
TRBJ2-7,TRBV7-2,few,TRBD2,CASSPLTSGGFYEQYF,TGTGCCAGCAGCCCCCTGACTAGCGGGGGGTTCTACGAGCAGTACTTC
TRBJ2-5,TRBV5-4,.,.,CASSSRNNQETQYF,TGTGCCAGCAGCTCGCGGAACAACCAAGAGACCCAGTACTTC
TRBJ2-1,TRBV11-3,few,TRBD2,CASSFTSGHYNEQFF,TGTGCCAGCAGCTTTACTAGCGGGCACTACAATGAGCAGTTCTTC
TRBJ2-7,TRBV28,.,.,CASSFWGRSSYEQYF,TGTGCCAGCAGTTTCTGGGGCCGGAGCTCCTACGAGCAGTACTTC
TRBJ2-1,TRBV11-2,.,TRBD2,CASSSPGAGVHEQFF,TGTGCCAGCAGCTCCCCGGGAGCGGGGGTTCATGAGCAGTTCTTC
TRBJ2-7,TRBV2,.,TRBD1,CASGRGGNSYEQYF,TGTGCCAGCGGGAGAGGGGGCAACTCCTACGAGCAGTACTTC
TRBJ2-5,TRBV7-3,.,.,CASSSLAEETQYF,TGTGCCAGCAGCAGCTTGGCGGAAGAGACCCAGTACTTC
TRBJ1-5,TRBV27,.,.,CASSTRNQPQHF,TGTGCCAGCAGTACTCGCAATCAGCCCCAGCATTTT